This TCR beta chain was identified during a study of B cell selection in AIRE deficiency. CD4+CD127+ cells were sorted as the conventional CD4 T cells. To note about this clone: What it recognizes is unknown.

The CDR3 runs to 16 residues. Germline V gives CDR1 SGHNT, CDR2 YYREEE (reference sequence). The ends were cut back, 9 bases at V and 0 bases at J, with 19 bases in the middle. Broader study findings: Patient Tconv and Treg cells showed healthy-like TCRBV usage, CDR3 length, diversity.

TCRdb keeps only in-frame clones here, not all; method: immunoSEQ multiplex PCR. The data show about 21,000 clones, 97% seen once. The chain has TRBV5-4 and TRBJ1-5; a weak D match, TRBD1 (5 bases). The sequence derives from a human donor with AIRE deficiency. Sequences were obtained from conventional CD4+ T cells sorted from PBMCs. The chain's CDR3 is CATSPAAGNSNQPQHF. CDR3 DNA sequence: TGTGCCACCTCCCCGGCGGCAGGGAATAGCAATCAGCCCCAGCATTTT.